The clone carrying this TCR beta chain was observed a handful of times. What it binds is unknown. The data were taken from a study of early T cells in non-severe SARS-CoV-2 infection. Study overall: Chains were unpaired, as sequencing was done on bulk RNA from unsorted whole blood.

Findings and caveats of the study: Matching with VDJdb favored anti-spike CD8 responses (missing private and CD4 specificities).

CDR3 length equals 14 residues. Trimming removed 6 bases at V and 6 bases at J, with 15 bases between. Researchers attached unique molecular identifiers to individual cDNA molecules. Each CDR3 protein gets one entry after TCRdb re-called the 5' RACE reads with MiXCR. The sample has 70,000 to 90,000 distinct CDR3 sequences, roughly 16% seen once; the top ten hold 10% to 15%. This TCR was sampled from an adult who was a healthcare worker with PCR-confirmed SARS-CoV-2 infection or an uninfected control (not recorded which). Specimen: whole blood. This chain uses TRBV12-3 or TRBV12-4 with TRBJ2-1, with a tentative D call TRBD2 (5 bases). The CDR3 loop is CASSPPILVNEQFF. CDR3 bases: TGTGCCAGCAGCCCCCCCATACTAGTCAATGAGCAGTTCTTC.